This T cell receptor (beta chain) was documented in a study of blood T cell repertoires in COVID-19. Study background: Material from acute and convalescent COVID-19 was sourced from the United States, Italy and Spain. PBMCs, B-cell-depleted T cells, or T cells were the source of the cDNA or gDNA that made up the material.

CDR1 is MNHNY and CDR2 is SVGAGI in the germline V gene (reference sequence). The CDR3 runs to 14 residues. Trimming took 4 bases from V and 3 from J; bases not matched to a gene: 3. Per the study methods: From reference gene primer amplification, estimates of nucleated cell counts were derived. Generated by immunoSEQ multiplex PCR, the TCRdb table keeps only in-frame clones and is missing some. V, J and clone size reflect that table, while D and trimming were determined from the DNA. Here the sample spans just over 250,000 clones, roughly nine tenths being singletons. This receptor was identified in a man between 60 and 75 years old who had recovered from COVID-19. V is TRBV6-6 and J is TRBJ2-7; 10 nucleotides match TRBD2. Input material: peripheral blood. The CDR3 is CASSFLAGVYEQYF. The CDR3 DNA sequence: TGTGCCAGCAGTTTCCTAGCGGGGGTCTACGAGCAGTACTTC.